This TCR beta chain was recovered during a study of OX40 agonist ivuxolimab in advanced cancers. Study at large: Patients got intravenous ivuxolimab at 0.01 to 10 mg/kg every 2 weeks. Hepatocellular carcinoma, melanoma, renal cell or head and neck cancer occurred in dose-escalation patients.

At baseline, cycle 4 day 1, and cycle 7 day 1, blood was sampled. Concerning this clone itself: Its antigen is still unknown.

Some clones are missing from TCRdb's copy, which holds only in-frame ones; the method was immunoSEQ multiplex PCR. Here the sample spans over 70,000 clones, just over 85% being singletons. Study conclusions and caveats: Patients who responded partially at 0.1-3.0 mg/kg showed clonal expansion ranking among the lowest.

Germline V lookup: CDR1 SNHLY, CDR2 FYNNEI. The V end lost 6 bases, the J end lost 1 base, and 10 bases lay between the germline ends. CDR3 length equals 13 residues. The sequenced sample was CD4+ or CD8+ T cells sorted from blood, obtained in a trial of the OX40 agonist ivuxolimab. The chain employs TRBV2 and TRBJ2-7; D not resolved. This TCR was recovered from an adult with an advanced solid tumor such as melanoma, head and neck, liver or kidney cancer. The CDR3 sequence: CASRDRASYEQYF. The CDR3 DNA sequence: TGTGCCAGCAGGGACCGGGCTTCCTACGAGCAGTACTTC.